The next 14 T cell receptor beta chains were all read from a single sample in a study of blood T cell repertoires in COVID-19. TCRdb's table, derived via immunoSEQ multiplex PCR, lists solely in-frame clones and lacks some. The table has about 440,000 clones, approximately 88% seen once. The specimen sequenced was peripheral blood. The receptors were sampled from a woman in her 50s with COVID-19, enrolled during active disease.

This chain joins TRBV6-1 and TRBJ2-2; the match to TRBD1 covers 9 bases. From germline, CDR1 is MNHNS and CDR2 SASEGT. The CDR3 sequence is 15 residues long. J lost 5 bases, V lost 3 bases, and 4 bases had no gene match. Here the CDR3 DNA reads TGTGCCAGCAGTGATGGGACAGGGTGGACCGGGGAGCTGTTTTTT. Translated: CASSDGTGWTGELFF.

V is TRBV2 and J is TRBJ2-1; possible D gene TRBD2, 6 bases. V shed 1 base and J shed 1 base, with 11 bases lying between them. Germline V gene lookup returns CDR1 SNHLY and CDR2 FYNNEI. The CDR3 runs to 16 residues. The chain's CDR3 is CASSEVAGRSYNEQFF. The DNA for the CDR3 is TGTGCCAGCAGTGAAGTTGCTGGGAGGTCCTACAATGAGCAGTTCTTC.

This clone appeared a few times. The chain couples TRBV11-1 to TRBJ2-7; 10 nucleotides match TRBD1. Losses at the gene ends were 3 bases for V and 5 bases for J; bases not matched to a gene: 4. The CDR3 consists of 14 residues. Germline CDR1 reads SGHAT; CDR2 reads FQDESV (reference sequence). The DNA of the CDR3 is TGTGCCAGCAGCTTTAGACAGGGGGCGAACGAGCAGTACTTC. Its translation is CASSFRQGANEQYF.

The chain carries TRBV21-1 and TRBJ1-2; the D segment call TRBD1 is taken from the table without a DNA check. TRBV21-1 is recorded as a pseudogene. This CDR3 spans 16 amino acids. CDR3: CASSKVSEGATSGYTF. CDR3 sequence (DNA): TGTGCCAGCAGCAAAGTTTCCGAGGGGGCGACTTCTGGCTACACCTTC.

This clone was found once. The chain recombines TRBV12-3 or TRBV12-4 with TRBJ1-2; D gene uncertain. CDR3 size: 13 residues. Trimming took off 4 bases at V and 3 bases at J, with 9 bases between the two ends. The CDR3 protein is CASSSGSHYGYTF. Here the CDR3 DNA reads TGTGCCAGCAGTTCGGGAAGCCACTATGGCTACACCTTC.

This chain joins TRBV20-1 and TRBJ2-7, with 8 bases lining up with TRBD1. V was clipped by 3 bases and J by 4 bases; unmatched bases: 2. Germline V gene sequence: CDR1 DFQATT, CDR2 SNEGSKA (reference sequence). The CDR3 is 12 amino acids. CDR3 coding DNA: TGCAGTGCTAGTGGACAGGGTTACGAGCAGTACTTC. It codes for CSASGQGYEQYF.

V gene TRBV11-2 combines with J gene TRBJ1-1; D unclear. V was trimmed by 1 base and J by 0 bases, leaving 12 bases between them. The CDR3 spans 16 residues. Germline V gives CDR1 SGHAT, CDR2 FQNNGV. CDR3: CASSLAFGDLNTEAFF. Here the CDR3 DNA reads TGTGCCAGCAGCTTAGCTTTCGGTGACTTGAACACTGAAGCTTTCTTT.

The chain is built from TRBV5-1 and TRBJ2-6, with TRBD1 matching 9 bases. This CDR3 contains 17 residues. V trimming: 2 bases; J trimming: 1 base; junction bases outside the gene matches: 4. Germline CDR1 SGHRS, CDR2 YFSETQ. CDR3 sequence: CASSFTGGASGANVLTF. In DNA, the CDR3 is TGCGCCAGCAGCTTTACAGGGGGCGCATCTGGGGCCAACGTCCTGACTTTC.

This clone was observed once. The chain is built from TRBV15 and TRBJ1-1; D is ambiguous. Germline CDR1 LNHNV, CDR2 YYDKDF (reference sequence). The CDR3 consists of 14 residues. V lost 1 base, J lost 3 bases, and 9 bases lay in between. The CDR3 sequence: CATSRGTPHTEAFF. The CDR3 DNA sequence: TGTGCCACCAGCAGAGGTACACCCCACACTGAAGCTTTCTTT.

The gene calls are TRBV7-9 and TRBJ1-1; D is ambiguous. V was clipped by 1 base and J by 1 base, with 10 bases between them. The CDR3 covers 15 residues. Germline CDR1 SEHNR, CDR2 FQNEAQ (reference sequence). In DNA form, the CDR3 reads TGTGCCAGCAGCTTAGTTACGAGTCAGAACACTGAAGCTTTCTTT. Protein sequence: CASSLVTSQNTEAFF. Looking up the rest from reference TRBV7-9 and TRBJ1-1 gives the full variable domain: DTGVSQNPRHKITKRGQNVTFRCDPISEHNRLYWYRQTLGQGPEFLTYFQNEAQLEKSRLLSDRFSAERPKGSFSTLEIQRTEQGDSAMYLCASSLVTSQNTEAFFGQGTRLTVV.

V is TRBV6-6 and J is TRBJ2-1, with 13 nucleotides matching TRBD2. Looked up from germline, CDR1 is MNHNY and CDR2 is SVGAGI (reference sequence). V dropped 6 bases and J dropped 1; count of bases not matched to a gene: 3. The CDR3 is made up of 16 amino acids. The CDR3 region is CASSLTSGGSYNEQFF. CDR3 DNA: TGTGCCAGCAGCCTGACTAGCGGGGGGTCCTACAATGAGCAGTTCTTC.

This chain uses TRBV7-2 with TRBJ2-1; TRBD1 is a possible D gene (6 bases). Looked up from germline, CDR1 is SGHTA and CDR2 is FQGNSA. The CDR3 totals 15 residues. V was trimmed by 2 bases and J by 7 bases, leaving 15 bases between them. The CDR3 protein is CASSLWVRGGNEQFF. CDR3 DNA: TGTGCCAGCAGCTTATGGGTCCGAGGGGGAAATGAGCAGTTCTTC.

This sequence joins TRBV5-1 and TRBJ1-1; 7 bases fit TRBD1. J gave up 1 base and V 4 bases, and 4 bases lay outside the gene matches. Per the germline V gene, CDR1 is SGHRS and CDR2 is YFSETQ. This CDR3 is built from 14 residues. CDR3 region: CASSRNRGNTEAFF. The CDR3 DNA reads TGCGCCAGCAGCCGAAACAGGGGGAACACTGAAGCTTTCTTT.

The chain recombines TRBV27 with TRBJ1-1; D gene ambiguous. Germline V CDR1 and CDR2: MNHEY, SMNVEV (reference sequence). The CDR3 consists of 14 residues. Trimming shortened V by 6 bases and J by 3 bases, and 14 bases separated the two germline ends. The CDR3 DNA reads as TGTGCCAGCAGCTCACAGCCAACCTACACTGAAGCTTTCTTT. The encoded protein is CASSSQPTYTEAFF.